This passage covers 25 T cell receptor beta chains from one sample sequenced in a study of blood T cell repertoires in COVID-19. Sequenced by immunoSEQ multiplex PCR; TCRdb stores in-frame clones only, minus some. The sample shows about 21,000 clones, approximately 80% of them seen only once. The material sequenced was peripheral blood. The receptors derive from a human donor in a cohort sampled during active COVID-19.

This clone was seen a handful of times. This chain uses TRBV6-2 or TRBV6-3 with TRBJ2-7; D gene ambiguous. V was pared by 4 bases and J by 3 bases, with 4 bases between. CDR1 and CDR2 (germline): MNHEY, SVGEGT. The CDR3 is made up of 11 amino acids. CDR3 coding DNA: TGTGCCAGCAGTTCACTCTACGAGCAGTACTTC. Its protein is CASSSLYEQYF.

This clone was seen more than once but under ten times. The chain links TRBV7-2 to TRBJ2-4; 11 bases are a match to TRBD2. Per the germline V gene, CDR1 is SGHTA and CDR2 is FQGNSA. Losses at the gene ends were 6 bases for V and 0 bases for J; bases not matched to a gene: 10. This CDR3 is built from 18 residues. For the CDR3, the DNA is TGTGCCAGCAGACTGACTAGCGGGACCAGCCTAGCCAAAAACATTCAGTACTTC. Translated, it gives CASRLTSGTSLAKNIQYF. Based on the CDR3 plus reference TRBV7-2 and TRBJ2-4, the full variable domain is GAGVSQSPSNKVTEKGKDVELRCDPISGHTALYWYRQSLGQGLEFLIYFQGNSAPDKSGLPSDRFSAERTGGSVSTLTIQRTQQEDSAVYLCASRLTSGTSLAKNIQYFGAGTRLSVL.

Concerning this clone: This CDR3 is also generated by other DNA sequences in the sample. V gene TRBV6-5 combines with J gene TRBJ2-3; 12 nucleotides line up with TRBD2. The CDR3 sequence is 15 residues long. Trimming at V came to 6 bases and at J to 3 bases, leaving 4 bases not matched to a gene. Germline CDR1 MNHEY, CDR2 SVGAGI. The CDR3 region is CASRGGLAGTDTQYF. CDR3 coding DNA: TGTGCCAGCAGGGGAGGACTAGCGGGGACAGATACGCAGTATTTT.

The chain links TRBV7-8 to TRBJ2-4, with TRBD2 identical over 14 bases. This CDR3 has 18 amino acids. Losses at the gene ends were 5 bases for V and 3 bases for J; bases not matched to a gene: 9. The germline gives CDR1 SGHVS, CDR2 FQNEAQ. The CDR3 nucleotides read TGTGCCAGCAGCCCCGGACTAGCGGGAGGATCTGGCAAAAACATTCAGTACTTC. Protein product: CASSPGLAGGSGKNIQYF.

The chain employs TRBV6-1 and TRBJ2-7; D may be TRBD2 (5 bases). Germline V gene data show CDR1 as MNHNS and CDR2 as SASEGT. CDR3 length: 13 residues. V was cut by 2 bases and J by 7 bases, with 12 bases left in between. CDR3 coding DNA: TGTGCCAGCAGTGAAAGGGAACCGGGGGAGCAGTACTTC. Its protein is CASSEREPGEQYF.

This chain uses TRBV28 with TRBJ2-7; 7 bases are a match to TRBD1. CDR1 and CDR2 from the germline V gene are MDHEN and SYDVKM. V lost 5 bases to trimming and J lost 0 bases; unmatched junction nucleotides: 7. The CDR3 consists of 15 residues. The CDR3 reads CASSMTGSSSYEQYF. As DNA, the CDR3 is TGTGCCAGCAGTATGACAGGGTCGAGCTCCTACGAGCAGTACTTC. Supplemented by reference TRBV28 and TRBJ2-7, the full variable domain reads DVKVTQSSRYLVKRTGEKVFLECVQDMDHENMFWYRQDPGLGLRLIYFSYDVKMKEKGDIPEGYSVSREKKERFSLILESASTNQTSMYLCASSMTGSSSYEQYFGPGTRLTVT.

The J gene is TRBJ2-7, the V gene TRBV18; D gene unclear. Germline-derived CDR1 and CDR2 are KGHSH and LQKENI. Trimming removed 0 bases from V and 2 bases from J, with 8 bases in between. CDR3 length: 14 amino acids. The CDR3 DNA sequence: TGTGCCAGCTCACCACCGAGCGAGCCCTACGAGCAGTACTTC. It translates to CASSPPSEPYEQYF.

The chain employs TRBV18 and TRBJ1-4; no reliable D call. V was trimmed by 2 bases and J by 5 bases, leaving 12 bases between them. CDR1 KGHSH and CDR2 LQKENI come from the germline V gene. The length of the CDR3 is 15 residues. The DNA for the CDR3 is TGTGCCAGCTCACCAAAAAGAGGCGGGAATGAAAAACTGTTTTTT. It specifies CASSPKRGGNEKLFF.

The CDR3 coding sequence is TGTGCCAGCAGCAGGGCATCAGATACGCAGTATTTT. Encoded protein: CASSRASDTQYF. The chain recombines TRBV6-5 with TRBJ2-3, with D possibly matching TRBD1 (5 bases). The V and J ends lost 6 bases and 4 bases respectively, with 8 bases between them. The CDR3 runs 12 residues. CDR1 is MNHEY and CDR2 is SVGAGI in the germline V gene.

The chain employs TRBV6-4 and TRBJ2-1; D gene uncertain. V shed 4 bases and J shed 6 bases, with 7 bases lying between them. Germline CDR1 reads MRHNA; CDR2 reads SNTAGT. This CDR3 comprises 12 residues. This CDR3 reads CASSGSGNEQFF. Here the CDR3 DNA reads TGTGCCAGCAGTGGGTCAGGCAATGAGCAGTTCTTC.

CDR3 sequence reads: CASSRSQYF. The DNA of the CDR3 is TGTGCCAGTAGTCGGTCGCAGTATTTT. V gene TRBV19 combines with J gene TRBJ2-3; no firm D call. Germline V gene lookup returns CDR1 LNHDA and CDR2 SQIVND (reference sequence). The CDR3 covers 9 residues. V was trimmed by 5 bases and J by 10 bases, leaving 4 bases between them.

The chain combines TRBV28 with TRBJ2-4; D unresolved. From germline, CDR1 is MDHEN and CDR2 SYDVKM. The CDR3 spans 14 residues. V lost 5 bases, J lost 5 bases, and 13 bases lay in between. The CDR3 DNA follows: TGTGCCAGCAGTCGCGACGGAGTCCAAAACATTCAGTACTTC. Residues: CASSRDGVQNIQYF.

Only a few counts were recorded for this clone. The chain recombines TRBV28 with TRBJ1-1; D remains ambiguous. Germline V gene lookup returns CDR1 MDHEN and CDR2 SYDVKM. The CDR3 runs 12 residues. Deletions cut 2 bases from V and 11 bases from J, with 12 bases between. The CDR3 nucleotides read TGTGCCAGCAGTTTACGAACGGGCGGGGCTTTCTTT. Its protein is CASSLRTGGAFF. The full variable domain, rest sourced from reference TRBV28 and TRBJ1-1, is DVKVTQSSRYLVKRTGEKVFLECVQDMDHENMFWYRQDPGLGLRLIYFSYDVKMKEKGDIPEGYSVSREKKERFSLILESASTNQTSMYLCASSLRTGGAFFGQGTRLTVV.

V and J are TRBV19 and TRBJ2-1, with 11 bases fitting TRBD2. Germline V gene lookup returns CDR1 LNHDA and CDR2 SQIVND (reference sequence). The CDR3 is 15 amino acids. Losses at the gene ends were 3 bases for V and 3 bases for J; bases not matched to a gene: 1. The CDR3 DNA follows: TGTGCCAGTAGTATGACTAGCGGGAACTACAATGAGCAGTTCTTC. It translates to CASSMTSGNYNEQFF.

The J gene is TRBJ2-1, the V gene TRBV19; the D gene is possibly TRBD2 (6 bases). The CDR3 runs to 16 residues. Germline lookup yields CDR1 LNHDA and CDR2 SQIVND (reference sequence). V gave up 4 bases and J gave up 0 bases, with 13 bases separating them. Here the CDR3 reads CASSKGDWTSYNEQFF. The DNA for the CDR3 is TGTGCCAGTAGTAAAGGGGACTGGACCTCCTACAATGAGCAGTTCTTC.

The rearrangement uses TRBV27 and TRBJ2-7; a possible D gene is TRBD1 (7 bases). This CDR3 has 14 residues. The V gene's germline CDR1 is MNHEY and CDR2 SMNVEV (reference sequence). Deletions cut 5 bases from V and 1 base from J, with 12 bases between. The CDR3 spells CASSPGDRSYEQYF. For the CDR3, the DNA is TGTGCCAGCAGTCCGGGGGACAGATCCTACGAGCAGTACTTC.

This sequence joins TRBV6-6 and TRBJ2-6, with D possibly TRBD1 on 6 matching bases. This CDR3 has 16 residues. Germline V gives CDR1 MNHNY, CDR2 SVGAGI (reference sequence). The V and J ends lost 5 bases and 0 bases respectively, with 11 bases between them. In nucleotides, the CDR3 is TGTGCCAGCAGTAAGGGGGTAGGCTCTGGGGCCAACGTCCTGACTTTC. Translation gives CASSKGVGSGANVLTF.

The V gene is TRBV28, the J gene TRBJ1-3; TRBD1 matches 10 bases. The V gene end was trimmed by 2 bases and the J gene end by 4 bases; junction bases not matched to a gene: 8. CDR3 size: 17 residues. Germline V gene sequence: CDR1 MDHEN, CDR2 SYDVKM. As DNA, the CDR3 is TGTGCCAGCAGTTTACCCCCAGGGACAGGGGTCGGAAACACCATATATTTT. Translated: CASSLPPGTGVGNTIYF. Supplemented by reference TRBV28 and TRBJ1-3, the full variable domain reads DVKVTQSSRYLVKRTGEKVFLECVQDMDHENMFWYRQDPGLGLRLIYFSYDVKMKEKGDIPEGYSVSREKKERFSLILESASTNQTSMYLCASSLPPGTGVGNTIYFGEGSWLTVV.

CDR3 in amino acids: CASSLSDRDYSPLHF. Here the CDR3 DNA reads TGTGCCAGCAGCCTCTCAGACAGGGATTATTCACCCCTCCACTTT. The chain recombines TRBV5-6 with TRBJ1-6, with TRBD1 matching 7 bases. This CDR3 comprises 15 residues. With 4 bases clipped from V and 8 bases from J, the junction kept 9 bases outside the gene matches. CDR1 and CDR2 (germline): SGHDT, YYEEEE.

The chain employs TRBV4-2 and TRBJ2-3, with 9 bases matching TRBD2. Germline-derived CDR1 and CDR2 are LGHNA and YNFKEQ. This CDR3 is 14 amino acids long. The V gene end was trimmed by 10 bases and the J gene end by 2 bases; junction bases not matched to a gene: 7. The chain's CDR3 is CATKGLATTDTQYF. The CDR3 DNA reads TGTGCCACCAAGGGACTAGCCACCACAGATACGCAGTATTTT.

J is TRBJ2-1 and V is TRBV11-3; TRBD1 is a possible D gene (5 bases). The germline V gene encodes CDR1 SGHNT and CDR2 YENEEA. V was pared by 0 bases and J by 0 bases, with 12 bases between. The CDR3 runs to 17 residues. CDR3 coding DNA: TGTGCCAGCAGCTTAGAATTAGGGGCGAGCTCCTACAATGAGCAGTTCTTC. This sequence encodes CASSLELGASSYNEQFF.

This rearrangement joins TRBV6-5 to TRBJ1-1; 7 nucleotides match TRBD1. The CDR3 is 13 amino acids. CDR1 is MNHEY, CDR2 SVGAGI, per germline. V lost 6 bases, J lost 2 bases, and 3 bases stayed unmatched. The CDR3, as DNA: TGTGCCAGCAGCTACAGGGGAAACACTGAAGCTTTCTTT. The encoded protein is CASSYRGNTEAFF.

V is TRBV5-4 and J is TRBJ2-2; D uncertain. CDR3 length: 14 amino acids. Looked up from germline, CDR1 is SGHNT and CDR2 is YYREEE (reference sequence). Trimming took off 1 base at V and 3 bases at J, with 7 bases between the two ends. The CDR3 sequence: CASSLSSHTGELFF. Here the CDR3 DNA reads TGTGCCAGCAGCTTGTCCAGTCACACCGGGGAGCTGTTTTTT.

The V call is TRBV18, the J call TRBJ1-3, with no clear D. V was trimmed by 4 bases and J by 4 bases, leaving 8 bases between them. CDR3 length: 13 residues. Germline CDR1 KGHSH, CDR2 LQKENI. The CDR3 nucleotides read TGTGCCAGCTCACTTAACAACGGAAACACCATATATTTT. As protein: CASSLNNGNTIYF.

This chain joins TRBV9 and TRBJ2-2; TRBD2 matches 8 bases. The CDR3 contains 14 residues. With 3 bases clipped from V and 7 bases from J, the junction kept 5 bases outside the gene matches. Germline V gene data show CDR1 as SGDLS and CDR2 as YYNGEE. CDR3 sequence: CASSATSEGGELFF. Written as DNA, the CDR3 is TGTGCCAGCAGCGCGACTAGCGAGGGCGGGGAGCTGTTTTTT.